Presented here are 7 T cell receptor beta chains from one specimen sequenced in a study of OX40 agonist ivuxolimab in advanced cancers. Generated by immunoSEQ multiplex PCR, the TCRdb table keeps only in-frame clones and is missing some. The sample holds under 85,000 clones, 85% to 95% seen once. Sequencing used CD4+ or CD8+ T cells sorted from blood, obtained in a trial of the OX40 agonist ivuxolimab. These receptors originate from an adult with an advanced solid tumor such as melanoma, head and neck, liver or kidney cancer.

The CDR3 DNA sequence: TGTGCCAGCAGCTTAGAAGTGCGGTCACCCCTCCACTTT. Protein: CASSLEVRSPLHF. The rearrangement joins TRBV11-2 to TRBJ1-6; D gene uncertain. The germline V and J ends were trimmed by 0 bases and 10 bases, with 7 bases remaining between them. The V gene's germline CDR1 is SGHAT and CDR2 FQNNGV. The CDR3 runs to 13 residues. Looking up the rest from reference TRBV11-2 and TRBJ1-6 gives the full variable domain: EAGVAQSPRYKIIEKRQSVAFWCNPISGHATLYWYQQILGQGPKLLIQFQNNGVVDDSQLPKDRFSAERLKGVDSTLKIQPAKLEDSAVYLCASSLEVRSPLHFGNGTRLTVT.

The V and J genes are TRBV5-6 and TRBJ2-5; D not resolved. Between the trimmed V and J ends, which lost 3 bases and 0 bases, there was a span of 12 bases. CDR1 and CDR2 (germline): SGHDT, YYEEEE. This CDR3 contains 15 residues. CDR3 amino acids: CASSSWVLYQETQYF. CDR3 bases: TGTGCCAGCAGCTCTTGGGTCCTGTACCAAGAGACCCAGTACTTC.

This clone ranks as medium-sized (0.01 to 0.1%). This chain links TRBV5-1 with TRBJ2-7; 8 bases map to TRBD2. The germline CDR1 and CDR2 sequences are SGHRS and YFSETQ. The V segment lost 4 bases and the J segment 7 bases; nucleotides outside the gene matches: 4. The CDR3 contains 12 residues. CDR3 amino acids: CASSTGTSEQYF. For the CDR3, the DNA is TGCGCCAGCAGCACCGGGACTAGTGAGCAGTACTTC.

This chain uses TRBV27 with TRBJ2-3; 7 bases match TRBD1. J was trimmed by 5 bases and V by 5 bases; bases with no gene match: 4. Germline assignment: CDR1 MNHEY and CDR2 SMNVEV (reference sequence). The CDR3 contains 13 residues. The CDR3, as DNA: TGTGCCAGCAGTCCCACAGGGGAAGATACGCAGTATTTT. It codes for CASSPTGEDTQYF.

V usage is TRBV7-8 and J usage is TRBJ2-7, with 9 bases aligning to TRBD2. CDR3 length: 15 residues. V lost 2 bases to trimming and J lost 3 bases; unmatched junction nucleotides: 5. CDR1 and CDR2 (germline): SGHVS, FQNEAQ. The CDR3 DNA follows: TGTGCCAGCAGCTTATCCCGGCGGGAGGGCTACGAGCAGTACTTC. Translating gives CASSLSRREGYEQYF. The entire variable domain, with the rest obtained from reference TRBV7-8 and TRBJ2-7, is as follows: GAGVSQSPRYKVAKRGQDVALRCDPISGHVSLFWYQQALGQGPEFLTYFQNEAQLDKSGLPSDRFFAERPEGSVSTLKIQRTQQEDSAVYLCASSLSRREGYEQYFGPGTRLTVT.

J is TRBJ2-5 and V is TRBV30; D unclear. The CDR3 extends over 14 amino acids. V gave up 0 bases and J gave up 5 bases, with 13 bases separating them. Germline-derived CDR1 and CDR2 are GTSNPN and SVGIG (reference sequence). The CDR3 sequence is CAWSVGTAGETQYF. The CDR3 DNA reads TGTGCCTGGAGTGTAGGTACAGCCGGTGAGACCCAGTACTTC.

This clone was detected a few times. The CDR3 coding sequence is TGTGCCAGCAGTTTAGTGAGGGCCAGGGATGCCTACGAGCAGTACTTC. Translated: CASSLVRARDAYEQYF. The rearrangement links TRBV28 to TRBJ2-7; possibly TRBD1 or TRBD2 for D (5 bases each). From germline, CDR1 is MDHEN and CDR2 SYDVKM. Trimming cost V 2 bases and J 2 bases, with 16 bases left between them. The CDR3 spans 16 residues.